Listed below are T cell receptor beta chains from one sample, sequenced in a study of blood T cell repertoires in COVID-19. Here immunoSEQ multiplex PCR was the method, and the copy in TCRdb shows in-frame clones only, minus some. In the table there are about 170,000 clones, 89% of which are singletons. Sequences were obtained from PBMCs or T cells enriched from blood (not recorded which). The receptors shown here come from a woman between 18 and 29 years old who had recovered from COVID-19. Both conserved end residues are part of each CDR3. The D gene is left open where the match is weak. For some rows the clone size is stated as once, few or many, or as a class when expanded; others skip it.

V	J	D	size	DNA	CDR3
TRBV5-4	TRBJ2-3	TRBD2	-	TGTGCCAGCAGCTTGAGACTAGCGGGCACAGATACGCAGTATTTT	CASSLRLAGTDTQYF
TRBV14	TRBJ2-7	-	-	TGTGCCAGCAGCAAAACGCCGGTTAGCTCCTACGAGCAGTACTTC	CASSKTPVSSYEQYF
TRBV9	TRBJ2-3	-	-	TGTGCCAGCAGCGTCCTGACAGACACAGATACGCAGTATTTT	CASSVLTDTDTQYF
TRBV19	TRBJ2-5	TRBD2	once	TGTGCCAGTAGTAAAACTAGCGGGGCCCAAGAGACCCAGTACTTC	CASSKTSGAQETQYF
TRBV7-9	TRBJ2-2	-	-	TGTGCCAGCATAATGAACACCGGGGAGCTGTTTTTT	CASIMNTGELFF
TRBV27	TRBJ1-1	-	-	TGTGCCAGCAGTTTACTAGGGGGTGAAGCTTTCTTT	CASSLLGGEAFF
TRBV28	TRBJ2-5	-	once	TGTGCCAGCAGGTTACAGGGTGGGGAGACCCAGTACTTC	CASRLQGGETQYF
TRBV18	TRBJ1-5	-	once	TGTGCCAGCTCACCACCTTCAACAGGGCGGCAGCCCCAGCATTTT	CASSPPSTGRQPQHF
TRBV6-5	TRBJ2-7	TRBD2	-	TGTGCCAGCAGCCCGGGACTAGAGTGGTACGAGCAGTACTTC	CASSPGLEWYEQYF
TRBV2	TRBJ1-1	-	-	TGTGCCAGCAGATCAGACAGGACCACTGAAGCTTTCTTT	CASRSDRTTEAFF
TRBV5-1	TRBJ2-7	TRBD1	few	TGCGCCAGCAGCTTGGTCCAGGGGGCCTACGAGCAGTACTTC	CASSLVQGAYEQYF
TRBV28	TRBJ2-7	TRBD2	-	TGTGCCAGCAGATTAGCGGGAGAGGTCTACGAGCAGTACTTC	CASRLAGEVYEQYF
TRBV2	TRBJ1-2	-	-	TGTGCCAGCAGTGAAGTCACAAACTTCGGGGGCTACACCTTC	CASSEVTNFGGYTF
TRBV18	TRBJ2-7	-	-	TGTGCCAGCTCCTTAGAAGGTACTACTCACGAGCAGTACTTC	CASSLEGTTHEQYF
TRBV19	TRBJ2-1	TRBD2	-	TGTGCCAGCAATCGGGGACTAGCGGATTACAATGAGCAGTTCTTC	CASNRGLADYNEQFF
TRBV7-9	TRBJ2-6	-	-	TGTGCCAGCAGCTTAGTGAGTGGGGCCAACGTCCTGACTTTC	CASSLVSGANVLTF
TRBV10-3	TRBJ2-7	-	once	TGTGCCATCAGTGGTGGGAGCTCCCTGGGAAACTACGAGCAGTACTTC	CAISGGSSLGNYEQYF
TRBV19	TRBJ2-1	TRBD1	-	TGTGCCAGTAGTAGGACACCCGGGACAGTCAATGAGCAGTTCTTC	CASSRTPGTVNEQFF
TRBV28	TRBJ1-2	-	-	TGTGCCAGCAGTTTACCGGAGGGCTACACCTTC	CASSLPEGYTF
TRBV7-3	TRBJ1-6	-	once	TGTGCCAGCAGCTTAACAGGGGTGGGTTCACCCCTCCACTTT	CASSLTGVGSPLHF
TRBV6-5	TRBJ1-5	-	-	TGTGCCAGCTCAAGTGGGGGGAGCCAGCCCCAGCATTTT	CASSSGGSQPQHF
TRBV28	TRBJ1-2	-	-	TGTGCCAGCAGTCCCGGCGGGACGGATTTTTATGGCTACACCTTC	CASSPGGTDFYGYTF
TRBV19	TRBJ1-5	-	once	TGTGCCACGCGGTCTAGCAATCAGCCCCAGCATTTT	CATRSSNQPQHF
TRBV6-5	TRBJ2-3	TRBD2	-	TGTGCCAGCAAGGGGCGGGAGTGGGGCACAGATACGCAGTATTTT	CASKGREWGTDTQYF
TRBV5-1	TRBJ1-5	-	-	TGCGCCAGCAGCTTGGAGGCAGGAAAAGATCAGCCCCAGCATTTT	CASSLEAGKDQPQHF
TRBV4-1	TRBJ2-1	TRBD2	few	TGCGCCAGCAGCCAAGAGGGGACTAGCGGCAATGAGCAGTTCTTC	CASSQEGTSGNEQFF
TRBV5-4	TRBJ2-3	TRBD2	once	TGTGCCAGCAGTGCTAGCGGGAGGTACGATACGCAGTATTTT	CASSASGRYDTQYF
TRBV10-1	TRBJ2-2	TRBD2	-	TGCGCCAGCAGTGACCTAGCGGGAGGGCCTACCGGGGAGCTGTTTTTT	CASSDLAGGPTGELFF
TRBV5-4	TRBJ2-7	-	-	TGTGCCAGCAGTTCCAGGTCCAGATCCTACGAGCAGTACTTC	CASSSRSRSYEQYF
TRBV5-6	TRBJ1-2	-	-	TGTGCCAGCAGCTTGAGCCGACAGGTCTATGGCTACACCTTC	CASSLSRQVYGYTF
TRBV7-9	TRBJ2-7	TRBD1	once	TGTGCCAGCAGCTTAGAAAGGGACAGACCCCTCGGGCAGTACTTC	CASSLERDRPLGQYF
TRBV6-5	TRBJ2-7	-	-	TGTGCCAGCAGTTACTCCAGGGGATGGTCCTACGAGCAGTACTTC	CASSYSRGWSYEQYF
TRBV14	TRBJ2-3	-	-	TGTGCCAGCAGCCAAGTGTTAGCGGTTAGCACAGATACGCAGTATTTT	CASSQVLAVSTDTQYF
TRBV9	TRBJ2-3	TRBD2	-	TGTGCCAGCAGCCCCGCCCCCGGACTAGCGGCGAGAATGCCTAGCACAGATACGCAGTATTTT	CASSPAPGLAARMPSTDTQYF
TRBV27	TRBJ2-7	-	-	TGTGCCAGCAGTTTCGGTGCGGAGTACGAGCAGTACTTC	CASSFGAEYEQYF
TRBV5-6	TRBJ1-1	-	-	TGTGCCAGCAGCTTGCTGTGGCCGGCCGGGTCTCGGGCTTTCTTT	CASSLLWPAGSRAFF
TRBV7-9	TRBJ1-2	TRBD1	-	TGTGCCAGCAGCCCCTTTTGGACGTCAGGGGGCTTTGGCTACACCTTC	CASSPFWTSGGFGYTF